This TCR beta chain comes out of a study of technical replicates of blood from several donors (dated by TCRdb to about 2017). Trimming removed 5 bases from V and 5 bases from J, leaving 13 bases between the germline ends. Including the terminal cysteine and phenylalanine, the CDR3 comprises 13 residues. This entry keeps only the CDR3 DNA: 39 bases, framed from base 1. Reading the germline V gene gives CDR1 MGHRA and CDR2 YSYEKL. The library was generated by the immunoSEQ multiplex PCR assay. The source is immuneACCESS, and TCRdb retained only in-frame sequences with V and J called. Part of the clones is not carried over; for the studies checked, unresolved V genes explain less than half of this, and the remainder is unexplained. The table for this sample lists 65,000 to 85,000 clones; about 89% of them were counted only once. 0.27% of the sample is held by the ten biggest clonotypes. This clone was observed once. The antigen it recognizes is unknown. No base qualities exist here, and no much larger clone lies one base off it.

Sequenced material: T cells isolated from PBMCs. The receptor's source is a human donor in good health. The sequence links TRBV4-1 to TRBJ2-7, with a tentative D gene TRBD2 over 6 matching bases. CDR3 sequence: CASSGRYPHEQYF. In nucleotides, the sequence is TGCGCCAGCAGCGGGAGGTACCCCCACGAGCAGTACTTC.